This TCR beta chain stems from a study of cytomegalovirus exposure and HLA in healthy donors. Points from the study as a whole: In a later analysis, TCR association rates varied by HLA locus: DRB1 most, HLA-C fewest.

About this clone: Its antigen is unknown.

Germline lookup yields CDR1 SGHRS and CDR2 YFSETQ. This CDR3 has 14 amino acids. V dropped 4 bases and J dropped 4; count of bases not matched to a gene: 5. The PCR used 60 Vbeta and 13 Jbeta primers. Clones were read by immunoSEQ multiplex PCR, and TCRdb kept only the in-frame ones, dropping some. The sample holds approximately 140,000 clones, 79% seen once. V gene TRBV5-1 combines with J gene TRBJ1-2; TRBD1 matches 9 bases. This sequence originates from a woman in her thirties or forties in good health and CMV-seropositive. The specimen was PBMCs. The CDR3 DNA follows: TGCGCCAGCAGCCAGGGACAGGGAGGCTATGGCTACACCTTC. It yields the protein CASSQGQGGYGYTF. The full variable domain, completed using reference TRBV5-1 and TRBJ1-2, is KAGVTQTPRYLIKTRGQQVTLSCSPISGHRSVSWYQQTPGQGLQFLFEYFSETQRNKGNFPGRFSGRQFSNSRSEMNVSTLELGDSALYLCASSQGQGGYGYTFGSGTRLTVV.